This T cell receptor (beta chain) was documented in a study of chemoradiotherapy in HPV16-positive cancers. Profiling relied on immunoSEQ multiplex PCR, and the TCRdb table lists in-frame clones only, not all of them. The sample lists roughly 9,100 clones, around 70% seen once, with about a tenth in the top ten. This clone showed up just a few times. Its antigen is not known. Study findings and constraints: HPV-specific T cells were functionally defined from only a couple of HPV16-positive patients. In HPV16-positive patients, HPV-responsive T-cell expansion tracked better recurrence-free survival.

This CDR3 spans 13 amino acids. Germline loops: CDR1 GTSNPN, CDR2 SVGIG (reference sequence). Trimming shortened V by 2 bases and J by 6 bases, and 14 bases separated the two germline ends. The chain recombines TRBV30 with TRBJ2-7; possibly TRBD2 for D (6 bases). Sampling was conducted from a patient who underwent chemoradiotherapy. The TCR sequence derives from a human donor with HPV-associated anogenital cancer. This chain's CDR3 is CAWSRASAGEQYF. The DNA of the CDR3 is TGTGCCTGGAGTCGGGCTAGCGCGGGCGAGCAGTACTTC. Combining the CDR3 with reference TRBV30 and TRBJ2-7 gives the whole variable domain SQTIHQWPATLVQPVGSPLSLECTVEGTSNPNLYWYRQAAGRGLQLLFYSVGIGQISSEVPQNLSASRPQDRQFILSSKKLLLSDSGFYLCAWSRASAGEQYFGPGTRLTVT.